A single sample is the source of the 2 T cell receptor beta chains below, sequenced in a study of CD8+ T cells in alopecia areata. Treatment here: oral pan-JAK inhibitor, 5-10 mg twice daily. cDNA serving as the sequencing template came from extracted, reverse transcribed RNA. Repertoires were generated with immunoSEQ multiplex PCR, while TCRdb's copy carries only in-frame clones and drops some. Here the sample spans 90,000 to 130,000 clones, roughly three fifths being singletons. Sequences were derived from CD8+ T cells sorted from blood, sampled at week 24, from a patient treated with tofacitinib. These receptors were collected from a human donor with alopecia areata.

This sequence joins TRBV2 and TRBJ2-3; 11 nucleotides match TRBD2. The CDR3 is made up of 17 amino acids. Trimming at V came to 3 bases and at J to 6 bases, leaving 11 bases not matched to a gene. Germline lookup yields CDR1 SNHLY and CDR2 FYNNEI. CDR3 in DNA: TGTGCCAGCAGTGAGACTAGCGGGGCAGAATCGGGGGATACGCAGTATTTT. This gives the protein CASSETSGAESGDTQYF.

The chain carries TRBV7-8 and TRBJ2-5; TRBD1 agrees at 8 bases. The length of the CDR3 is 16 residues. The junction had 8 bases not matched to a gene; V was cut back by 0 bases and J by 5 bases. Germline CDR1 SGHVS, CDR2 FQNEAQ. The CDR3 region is CASSLATGGPGETQYF. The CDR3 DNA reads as TGTGCCAGCAGCTTAGCTACAGGGGGGCCGGGTGAGACCCAGTACTTC.